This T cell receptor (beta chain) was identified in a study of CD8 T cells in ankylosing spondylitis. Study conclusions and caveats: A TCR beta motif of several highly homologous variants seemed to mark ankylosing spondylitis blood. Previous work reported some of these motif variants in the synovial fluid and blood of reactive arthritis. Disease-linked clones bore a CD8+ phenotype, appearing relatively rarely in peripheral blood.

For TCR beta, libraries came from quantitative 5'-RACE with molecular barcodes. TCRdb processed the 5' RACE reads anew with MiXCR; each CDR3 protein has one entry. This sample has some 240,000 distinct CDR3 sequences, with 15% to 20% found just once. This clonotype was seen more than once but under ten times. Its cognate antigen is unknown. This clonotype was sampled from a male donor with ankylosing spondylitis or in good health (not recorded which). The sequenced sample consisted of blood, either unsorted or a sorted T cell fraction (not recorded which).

Written as DNA, the CDR3 is TGCGCCAGCAGCCAAGCGACAGGGGCCTCCTACGAGCAGTACTTC. Translating gives CASSQATGASYEQYF. This chain uses TRBV4-1 with TRBJ2-7, with TRBD1 matching 8 bases. V was clipped by 1 base and J by 0 bases; unmatched bases: 2. The CDR3 spans 15 residues. From germline, CDR1 is MGHRA and CDR2 YSYEKL.